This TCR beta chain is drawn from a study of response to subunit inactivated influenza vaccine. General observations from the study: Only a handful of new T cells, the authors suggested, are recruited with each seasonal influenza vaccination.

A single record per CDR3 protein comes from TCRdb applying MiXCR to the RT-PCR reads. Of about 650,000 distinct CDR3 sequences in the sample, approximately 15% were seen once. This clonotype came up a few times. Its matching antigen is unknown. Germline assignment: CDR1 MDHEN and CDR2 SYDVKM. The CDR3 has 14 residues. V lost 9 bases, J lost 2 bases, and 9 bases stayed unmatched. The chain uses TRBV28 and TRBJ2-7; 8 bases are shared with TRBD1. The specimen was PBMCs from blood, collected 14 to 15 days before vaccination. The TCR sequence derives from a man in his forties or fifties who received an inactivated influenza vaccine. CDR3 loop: CASLGTGSTYEQYF. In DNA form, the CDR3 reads TGTGCCAGTCTAGGGACAGGCAGCACCTACGAGCAGTACTTC.